The 21 T cell receptor beta chains below were found in one sample sequenced in a study of CD8+ T cells in alopecia areata. Treatment indicated: oral pan-JAK inhibitor, 5-10 mg twice daily. Sequencing templates came from extracted RNA that was reverse transcribed into cDNA. Repertoires were generated with immunoSEQ multiplex PCR, while TCRdb's copy carries only in-frame clones and drops some. The sample consists of fewer than 250,000 clones, around 66% of them appearing once. Specimen: CD4+ T cells sorted from blood, collected at week 4, from a patient treated with tofacitinib. These receptors were obtained from a human donor with alopecia areata.

This clone showed up just a few times. The chain has TRBV19 and TRBJ1-1; 7 bases agree with TRBD1. Germline loops: CDR1 LNHDA, CDR2 SQIVND (reference sequence). CDR3 size: 19 residues. J lost 6 bases, V lost 5 bases, and 24 bases had no gene match. The CDR3 region is CASSGGGFRGRFVRSEAFF. Here the CDR3 DNA reads TGTGCCAGTAGTGGAGGGGGTTTTAGGGGGCGATTCGTCCGATCTGAAGCTTTCTTT.

This chain connects TRBV5-1 to TRBJ1-5; D call uncertain. The CDR3 has 15 residues. V was cut by 0 bases and J by 0 bases, with 7 bases left in between. The germline V gene encodes CDR1 SGHRS and CDR2 YFSETQ. CDR3 in amino acids: CASSLDGVSNQPQHF. In DNA form, the CDR3 reads TGCGCCAGCAGCTTGGATGGGGTTAGCAATCAGCCCCAGCATTTT.

This rearrangement joins TRBV27 to TRBJ2-7; no definite D call. Germline V gene sequence: CDR1 MNHEY, CDR2 SMNVEV (reference sequence). The V end was cut by 7 bases, the J end by 2 bases, with 9 bases between. The CDR3 consists of 12 residues. The CDR3 sequence: CASKGSTYEQYF. The DNA of the CDR3 is TGTGCCAGCAAGGGCTCTACCTACGAGCAGTACTTC.

This clone has a single count. V gene TRBV7-8 combines with J gene TRBJ1-1; D uncertain. The germline V and J ends were trimmed by 7 bases and 6 bases, with 12 bases remaining between them. The CDR3 extends over 12 amino acids. The germline V gene encodes CDR1 SGHVS and CDR2 FQNEAQ. Here the CDR3 DNA reads TGTGCCAGCAATTCAGTTGGGGCTGAAGCTTTCTTT. Encoded protein: CASNSVGAEAFF.

The rearrangement uses TRBV10-3 and TRBJ1-2; D is unclear. The germline V gene encodes CDR1 ENHRY and CDR2 SYGVKD. There are 13 residues in the CDR3. V lost 3 bases, J lost 5 bases, and 10 bases lay in between. The CDR3 loop reads CAISDSRGYGYTF. DNA for the CDR3: TGTGCCATCAGTGACTCCCGGGGTTATGGCTACACCTTC.

This clone appeared a few times. The chain recombines TRBV15 with TRBJ1-5, with unresolved D. Germline loops: CDR1 LNHNV, CDR2 YYDKDF (reference sequence). Trimming stripped 0 bases from V and 0 bases from J, with 6 bases between. This CDR3 is built from 15 residues. The CDR3 is CATSRDPSSNQPQHF. The CDR3 DNA is TGTGCCACCAGCAGAGATCCCAGTAGCAATCAGCCCCAGCATTTT.

The chain links TRBV9 to TRBJ2-3, with D perhaps matching TRBD1 or TRBD2 (6 bases each). The CDR3 totals 15 residues. Per germline, CDR1 SGDLS and CDR2 YYNGEE. V lost 0 bases, J lost 3 bases, and 11 bases lay in between. The CDR3: CASSVAGAGTDTQYF. CDR3 DNA: TGTGCCAGCAGCGTAGCGGGGGCGGGGACAGATACGCAGTATTTT.

The chain carries TRBV2 and TRBJ2-3; tentative D call: TRBD2 (5 bases). The CDR3 is 13 residues long. The germline V gene has CDR1 SNHLY and CDR2 FYNNEI. V was clipped by 5 bases and J by 2 bases, with 8 bases between them. DNA for the CDR3: TGTGCCAGCAGTCTCGGGGTCACAGATACGCAGTATTTT. It translates to CASSLGVTDTQYF.

The genes are TRBV10-3 and TRBJ2-5, with TRBD1 as a possible D gene (6 bases). CDR1 is ENHRY, CDR2 SYGVKD, per germline. The CDR3 sequence is 14 residues long. The V gene lost 4 bases and the J gene lost 1 base, with 10 bases spanning the gap. CDR3 residues: CAISGTAIQETQYF. Written as DNA, the CDR3 is TGTGCCATCAGTGGGACAGCGATCCAAGAGACCCAGTACTTC.

The chain joins TRBV5-5 to TRBJ2-3; D is unresolved. Deletions cut 0 bases from V and 4 bases from J, with 9 bases between. Germline CDR1 and CDR2: SGHKS and YYEKEE (reference sequence). The CDR3 totals 14 residues. CDR3 coding DNA: TGTGCCAGCAGCTTGGGTCTTCAAGCAGATACGCAGTATTTT. Amino acids: CASSLGLQADTQYF.

This chain joins TRBV7-3 and TRBJ2-1; 7 nucleotides line up with TRBD1. V shed 2 bases and J 5 bases; nucleotides not matched to a gene: 3. This CDR3 spans 14 amino acids. Germline CDR1 and CDR2: SGHTA and FQGTGA. CDR3 sequence: CASSLGDRNNEQFF. CDR3 nucleotide sequence: TGTGCCAGCAGCTTAGGGGACAGAAACAATGAGCAGTTCTTC.

This sequence joins TRBV4-3 and TRBJ2-5, with TRBD2 identical over 12 bases. Germline CDR1 is LGHNA and CDR2 is YSLEER. J gave up 2 bases and V 4 bases, and 2 bases lay outside the gene matches. The CDR3 covers 15 residues. Here the CDR3 reads CASSLLAGGQETQYF. Written as DNA, the CDR3 is TGCGCCAGCAGCCTACTAGCGGGGGGACAAGAGACCCAGTACTTC.

This clone was recorded only once. The J gene is TRBJ1-1, the V gene TRBV6-1; no firm D call. Per germline, CDR1 MNHNS and CDR2 SASEGT. The CDR3 totals 14 residues. Trimming pared 2 bases from V and 0 bases from J, leaving 7 bases between. The CDR3 bases are TGTGCCAGCAGTGAACCAGCCTTGAACACTGAAGCTTTCTTT. Amino acids: CASSEPALNTEAFF.

This clone was counted a single time. The CDR3 here is CASSLQGVRQETQYF. In nucleotides, the CDR3 is TGCGCCAGCAGCTTGCAGGGGGTGCGGCAAGAGACCCAGTACTTC. The V call is TRBV5-1, the J call TRBJ2-5; 7 bases match TRBD1. V was pared by 1 base and J by 2 bases, with 5 bases of the junction left unmatched. The CDR3 length is 15 residues. Looked up from germline, CDR1 is SGHRS and CDR2 is YFSETQ. The full variable domain, with the rest looked up from reference TRBV5-1 and TRBJ2-5, is KAGVTQTPRYLIKTRGQQVTLSCSPISGHRSVSWYQQTPGQGLQFLFEYFSETQRNKGNFPGRFSGRQFSNSRSEMNVSTLELGDSALYLCASSLQGVRQETQYFGPGTRLLVL.

A single count supports this clone. The V gene is TRBV27, the J gene TRBJ2-3; maybe TRBD2 (5 bases). V was clipped by 7 bases and J by 4 bases, with 18 bases between them. The CDR3 covers 15 residues. The germline CDR1 and CDR2 sequences are MNHEY and SMNVEV (reference sequence). The CDR3 is CASTTNGRAADTQYF. The CDR3 region has the DNA TGTGCCAGCACCACAAACGGCAGAGCGGCAGATACGCAGTATTTT.

CDR3 residues: CASSVARGSNEQFF. CDR3 DNA sequence: TGTGCCAGCAGCGTAGCGCGGGGGAGCAATGAGCAGTTCTTC. The V gene is TRBV9, the J gene TRBJ2-1, with 7 nucleotides matching TRBD2. Trimming cost V 0 bases and J 6 bases; bases outside gene matches: 3. The V gene's germline CDR1 is SGDLS and CDR2 YYNGEE. CDR3 length equals 14 residues.

The CDR3 loop is CASSVFVGSGANVLTF. In DNA, the CDR3 is TGTGCCAGCAGCGTATTCGTGGGCTCTGGGGCCAACGTCCTGACTTTC. The genes are TRBV9 and TRBJ2-6; D is undetermined. Germline V lookup: CDR1 SGDLS, CDR2 YYNGEE. With 1 base removed from V and 0 bases from J, the gap between germline ends came to 8 bases. This CDR3 spans 16 amino acids.

The table lists this clone with a few counts. The J gene is TRBJ1-4, the V gene TRBV5-4; 10 bases are a match to TRBD1. The ends lost 5 bases at V and 8 bases at J; junction bases unmatched: 9. The CDR3 sequence is 15 residues long. Germline V gene data show CDR1 as SGHNT and CDR2 as YYREEE (reference sequence). This CDR3 reads CASSPGQGEEEKLFF. In nucleotides, the CDR3 is TGTGCCAGCAGTCCAGGACAGGGGGAAGAGGAAAAACTGTTTTTT. The full variable domain, with the rest looked up from reference TRBV5-4 and TRBJ1-4, is ETGVTQSPTHLIKTRGQQVTLRCSSQSGHNTVSWYQQALGQGPQFIFQYYREEENGRGNFPPRFSGLQFPNYSSELNVNALELDDSALYLCASSPGQGEEEKLFFGSGTQLSVL.

This clone was recorded a few times. This rearrangement joins TRBV5-1 to TRBJ2-3; no clear D. V was cut by 0 bases and J by 1 base, with 9 bases left in between. Germline CDR1 reads SGHRS; CDR2 reads YFSETQ. The CDR3 contains 15 residues. The CDR3 nucleotides are TGCGCCAGCAGCTTGGGCCCCGGAGGCACAGATACGCAGTATTTT. Protein sequence: CASSLGPGGTDTQYF.

The CDR3 DNA reads as TGTGCCAGCAGTGAGGGGGAAGGATACGAGCAGTACTTC. As protein: CASSEGEGYEQYF. This chain connects TRBV2 to TRBJ2-7; TRBD1 or TRBD2 may be the D gene (5 bases each). V lost 3 bases and J lost 4, with 10 bases in between. The CDR3 covers 13 residues. Germline values: CDR1 SNHLY, CDR2 FYNNEI.

This chain connects TRBV27 to TRBJ2-5; D is perhaps TRBD1 (6 bases). This CDR3 contains 14 residues. Trimming left V 8 bases short and J 0 bases short, with 13 bases between. The germline CDR1 and CDR2 sequences are MNHEY and SMNVEV (reference sequence). The CDR3 DNA is TGTGCCAGCGGGCGTACAGGGTACCAAGAGACCCAGTACTTC. Translation gives CASGRTGYQETQYF.